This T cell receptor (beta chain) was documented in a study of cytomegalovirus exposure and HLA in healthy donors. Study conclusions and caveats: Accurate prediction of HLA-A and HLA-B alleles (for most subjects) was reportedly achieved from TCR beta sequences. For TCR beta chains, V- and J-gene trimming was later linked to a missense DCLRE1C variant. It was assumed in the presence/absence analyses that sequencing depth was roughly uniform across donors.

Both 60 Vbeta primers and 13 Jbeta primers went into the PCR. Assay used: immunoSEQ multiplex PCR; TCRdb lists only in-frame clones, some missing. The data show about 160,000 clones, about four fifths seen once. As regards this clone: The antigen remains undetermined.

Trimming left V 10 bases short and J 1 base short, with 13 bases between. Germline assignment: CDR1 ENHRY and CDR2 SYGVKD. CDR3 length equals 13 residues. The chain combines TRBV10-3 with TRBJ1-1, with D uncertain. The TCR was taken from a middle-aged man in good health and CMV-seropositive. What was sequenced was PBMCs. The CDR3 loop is CATNSGPNTEAFF. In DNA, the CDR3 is TGTGCCACCAATTCTGGGCCGAACACTGAAGCTTTCTTT.